Listed here are 16 T cell receptor beta chains from one sample, sequenced in a study of blood T cell repertoires in COVID-19. Sequencing was performed with immunoSEQ multiplex PCR; in TCRdb, only in-frame clones are kept and a portion is missing. The sample consists of some 83,000 clones, 88% of them appearing once. The sample comprised peripheral blood. The origin of the receptors is a man between 60 and 75 years old with acute or convalescent COVID-19.

The V call is TRBV28, the J call TRBJ1-4; 8 bases agree with TRBD1. Germline V gene lookup returns CDR1 MDHEN and CDR2 SYDVKM. Trimming at V came to 3 bases and at J to 7 bases, leaving 10 bases not matched to a gene. This CDR3 spans 16 amino acids. The CDR3 sequence is CASSFRTGTGREKLFF. As DNA, the CDR3 is TGTGCCAGCAGTTTTCGCACCGGGACAGGCCGTGAAAAACTGTTTTTT.

The chain recombines TRBV14 with TRBJ2-3; 13 bases line up with TRBD2. V dropped 3 bases and J dropped 2; count of bases not matched to a gene: 5. Germline CDR1 SGHDN, CDR2 FVKESK. This CDR3 is 17 amino acids long. CDR3 in DNA: TGTGCCAGCAGCCAGGGACTAGCGGGGTTCTACACAGATACGCAGTATTTT. Its protein product is CASSQGLAGFYTDTQYF. The whole variable domain, filled in from reference TRBV14 and TRBJ2-3, reads EAGVTQFPSHSVIEKGQTVTLRCDPISGHDNLYWYRRVMGKEIKFLLHFVKESKQDESGMPNNRFLAERTGGTYSTLKVQPAELEDSGVYFCASSQGLAGFYTDTQYFGPGTRLTVL.

CDR3 protein: CASSQVRGSGSGTDTQYF. The DNA of the CDR3 is TGTGCCAGCAGCCAAGTTCGGGGGAGTGGGTCGGGCACAGATACGCAGTATTTT. The V and J genes are TRBV3-1 (or the pseudogene TRBV3-2) and TRBJ2-3; D perhaps matches TRBD2 (6 bases). V lost 1 base to trimming and J lost 1 base, with 18 bases between them. Germline loops: CDR1 LGHDT, CDR2 YNNKEL (reference sequence). CDR3 length: 18 residues.

The gene calls are TRBV5-1 and TRBJ2-7, with D perhaps TRBD1 (6 bases). With 4 bases removed from V and 1 base from J, the gap between germline ends came to 15 bases. CDR1 is SGHRS, CDR2 YFSETQ, per germline. This CDR3 is built from 15 residues. The CDR3 sequence is CASSLSGALSYEQYF. The CDR3 nucleotides read TGCGCCAGCAGCCTATCAGGGGCCCTTTCCTACGAGCAGTACTTC.

The chain has TRBV11-1 and TRBJ2-2, with a tentative D call TRBD1 (5 bases). The germline gives CDR1 SGHAT, CDR2 FQDESV (reference sequence). With 3 bases removed from V and 1 base from J, the gap between germline ends came to 12 bases. The length of the CDR3 is 16 residues. The CDR3 region is CASSFPRDRNTGELFF. CDR3 bases: TGTGCCAGCAGCTTCCCAAGAGACAGGAACACCGGGGAGCTGTTTTTT.

V gene TRBV15 combines with J gene TRBJ1-4; D ambiguous. Germline loops: CDR1 LNHNV, CDR2 YYDKDF (reference sequence). The CDR3 has 15 residues. V was cut by 1 base and J by 5 bases, with 11 bases left in between. CDR3 residues: CATSRVTGGNEKLFF. The CDR3 region has the DNA TGTGCCACCAGCAGAGTAACTGGCGGAAATGAAAAACTGTTTTTT.

V gene TRBV7-6 combines with J gene TRBJ1-4; 9 nucleotides match TRBD1. V lost 5 bases, J lost 7 bases, and 5 bases stayed unmatched. The V gene's germline CDR1 is SGHVS and CDR2 FNYEAQ. This CDR3 spans 14 amino acids. CDR3 sequence reads: CASSRDRAGEKLFF. The CDR3 DNA reads TGTGCCAGCAGCCGGGACAGGGCGGGTGAAAAACTGTTTTTT.

Notes on this clone: A read error may produce the germline difference seen at one junction end. The V and J genes are TRBV5-4 and TRBJ2-7, with 8 bases lining up with TRBD2. The CDR3 length is 15 residues. The germline V gene encodes CDR1 SGHNT and CDR2 YYREEE (reference sequence). The CDR3 DNA follows: TGTGCCAGCAGCCGTAGGGGACTAGTCTCCTCCGAGCAGTACTTC. This encodes CASSRRGLVSSEQYF. The full variable domain, its missing parts supplied by reference TRBV5-4 and TRBJ2-7, is ETGVTQSPTHLIKTRGQQVTLRCSSQSGHNTVSWYQQALGQGPQFIFQYYREEENGRGNFPPRFSGLQFPNYSSELNVNALELDDSALYLCASSRRGLVSSEQYFGPGTRLTVT.

This chain joins TRBV2 and TRBJ2-2; 8 bases map to TRBD1. V dropped 6 bases and J dropped 3; count of bases not matched to a gene: 6. CDR1 is SNHLY, CDR2 FYNNEI, per germline. The CDR3 spans 15 residues. The CDR3 DNA sequence: TGTGCCAGCAGGGCGTCAGGGGGCGACACCGGGGAGCTGTTTTTT. Protein sequence: CASRASGGDTGELFF.

This clone came up once. The chain uses TRBV3-1 (or the pseudogene TRBV3-2) and TRBJ2-5; 13 bases are a match to TRBD2. This CDR3 comprises 15 residues. The germline gives CDR1 LGHDT, CDR2 YNNKEL (reference sequence). The J segment lost 5 bases and the V segment lost 6 bases, leaving 6 bases of the junction unmatched. For the CDR3, the DNA is TGTGCCAGCAGGATCGGACTAGCGGGAGTTGAGACCCAGTACTTC. Translating it yields CASRIGLAGVETQYF.

J is TRBJ2-7 and V is TRBV29-1, with 9 bases aligning to TRBD1. The CDR3 has 16 amino acids. Unmatched junction bases numbered 12, after V lost 6 bases and J lost 0 bases. Looked up from germline, CDR1 is SQVTM and CDR2 is ANQGSEA. CDR3 DNA: TGCAGCGTCTCACCAACCGGGACAGGGACCTCCTACGAGCAGTACTTC. Its protein is CSVSPTGTGTSYEQYF.

The chain carries TRBV5-1 and TRBJ1-1, with D possibly TRBD1 on 6 matching bases. The CDR3 runs to 13 residues. The germline gives CDR1 SGHRS, CDR2 YFSETQ. With 4 bases removed from V and 1 base from J, the gap between germline ends came to 8 bases. The CDR3 DNA follows: TGCGCCAGCAGCCCGACAGGGAACACTGAAGCTTTCTTT. It yields the protein CASSPTGNTEAFF.

The chain joins TRBV5-6 to TRBJ2-5; TRBD2 matches 8 bases. V trimming: 0 bases; J trimming: 2 bases; junction bases outside the gene matches: 6. CDR1 SGHDT and CDR2 YYEEEE come from the germline V gene. This CDR3 is built from 16 residues. The CDR3 reads CASSLAGGGLQETQYF. In DNA, the CDR3 is TGTGCCAGCAGCTTGGCCGGCGGGGGGTTGCAAGAGACCCAGTACTTC.

The rearrangement joins TRBV5-5 to TRBJ2-7, with 11 bases lining up with TRBD2. V trimming: 0 bases; J trimming: 6 bases; junction bases outside the gene matches: 8. Germline assignment: CDR1 SGHKS and CDR2 YYEKEE (reference sequence). This CDR3 spans 16 amino acids. The CDR3 loop is CASSLASSGRAGEQYF. The CDR3 DNA reads TGTGCCAGCAGCTTGGCGAGTAGCGGGAGGGCCGGCGAGCAGTACTTC. Full variable domain (remainder filled in from reference TRBV5-5 and TRBJ2-7): DAGVTQSPTHLIKTRGQQVTLRCSPISGHKSVSWYQQVLGQGPQFIFQYYEKEERGRGNFPDRFSARQFPNYSSELNVNALLLGDSALYLCASSLASSGRAGEQYFGPGTRLTVT.

The rearrangement uses TRBV7-9 and TRBJ2-7; D gene uncertain. The ends were cut back, 5 bases at V and 0 bases at J, with 8 bases in the middle. The CDR3 covers 13 residues. Germline CDR1 reads SEHNR; CDR2 reads FQNEAQ (reference sequence). The CDR3 loop is CASSRGSSYEQYF. The DNA of the CDR3 is TGTGCCAGCAGCCGCGGTAGCTCCTACGAGCAGTACTTC.

The V gene is TRBV30, the J gene TRBJ1-2; 7 bases fit TRBD1. This CDR3 has 14 residues. The germline CDR1 and CDR2 sequences are GTSNPN and SVGIG (reference sequence). V was pared by 3 bases and J by 4 bases, with 8 bases of the junction left unmatched. The CDR3 DNA reads as TGTGCCTGGAGACAGGGGAGGTTTAGCTATGGCTACACCTTC. Translation: CAWRQGRFSYGYTF.